This section outlines one T cell receptor (beta chain) sequence together with its context. This sample stems from a study of blood T cells in healthy people across ages. With a J-beta primer mix and a sample-barcoded 5' primer, a second PCR ran about 7 to 12 cycles. The template-switch adaptor was a 5' adaptor with 12 random nucleotides. It tagged each cDNA molecule. Per sample, CDR3-containing paired-end reads numbered at least 2.5 million. TCRdb re-analysed the 5' RACE reads in MiXCR, keeping a single row per CDR3 protein. Of some 1.5 million distinct CDR3 sequences listed, 28% are singletons. Looked up from germline, CDR1 is MGHDK and CDR2 is SYGVNS. The CDR3 consists of 14 residues. The J segment lost 5 bases and the V segment lost 2 bases, leaving 5 bases of the junction unmatched. Around 10 milliliters of peripheral blood were drawn from each donor. Extraction of total RNA produced a minimum of 5 micrograms from each sample.

Sequencing was carried out using blood. The receptor was isolated from a woman aged 30 to 39 in good health. The rearrangement joins TRBV25-1 to TRBJ1-2; 7 nucleotides agree with TRBD1. CDR3 sequence: CASSERGPGYGYTF. The CDR3 DNA follows: TGTGCCAGCAGTGAAAGGGGGCCGGGGTATGGCTACACCTTC.